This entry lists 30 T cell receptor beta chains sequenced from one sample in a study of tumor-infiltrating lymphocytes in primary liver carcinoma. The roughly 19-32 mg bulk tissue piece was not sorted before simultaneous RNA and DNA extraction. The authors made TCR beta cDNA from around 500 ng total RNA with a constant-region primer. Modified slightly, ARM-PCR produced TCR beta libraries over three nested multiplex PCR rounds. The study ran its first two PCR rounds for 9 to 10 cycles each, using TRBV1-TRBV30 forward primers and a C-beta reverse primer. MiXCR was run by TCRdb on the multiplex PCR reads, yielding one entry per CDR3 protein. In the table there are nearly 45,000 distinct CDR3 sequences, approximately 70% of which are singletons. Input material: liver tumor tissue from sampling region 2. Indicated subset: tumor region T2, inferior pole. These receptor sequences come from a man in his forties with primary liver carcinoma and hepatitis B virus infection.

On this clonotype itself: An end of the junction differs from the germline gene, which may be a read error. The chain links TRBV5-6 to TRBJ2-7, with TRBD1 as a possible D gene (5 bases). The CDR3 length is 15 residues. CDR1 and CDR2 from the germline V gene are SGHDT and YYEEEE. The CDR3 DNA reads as TGTGCCAGCAGTCGGACATGGATCGAATCCTACGAGCAATACTTC. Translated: CASSRTWIESYEQYF.

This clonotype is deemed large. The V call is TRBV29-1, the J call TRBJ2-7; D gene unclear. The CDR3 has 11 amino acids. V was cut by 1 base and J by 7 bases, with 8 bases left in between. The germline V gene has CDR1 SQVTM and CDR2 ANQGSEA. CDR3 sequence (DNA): TGCAGCGTTGAAGGGGGTCATGAGCAGTACTTC. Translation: CSVEGGHEQYF.

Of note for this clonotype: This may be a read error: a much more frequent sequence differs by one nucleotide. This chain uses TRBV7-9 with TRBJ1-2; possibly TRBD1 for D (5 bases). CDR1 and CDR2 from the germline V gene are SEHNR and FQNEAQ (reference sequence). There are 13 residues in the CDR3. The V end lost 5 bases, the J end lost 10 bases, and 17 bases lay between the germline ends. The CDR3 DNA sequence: TGTGCCAGCAGCCGCCAGGGCCTCGGGGACTACACCTTC. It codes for CASSRQGLGDYTF.

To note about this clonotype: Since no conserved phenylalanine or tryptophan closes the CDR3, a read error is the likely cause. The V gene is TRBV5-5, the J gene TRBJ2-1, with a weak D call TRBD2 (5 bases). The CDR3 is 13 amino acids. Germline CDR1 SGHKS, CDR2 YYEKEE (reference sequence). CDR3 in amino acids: CASNLWESDEQFV. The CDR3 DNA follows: TGTGCCAGCAACTTGTGGGAGTCGGATGAGCAGTTCGTC.

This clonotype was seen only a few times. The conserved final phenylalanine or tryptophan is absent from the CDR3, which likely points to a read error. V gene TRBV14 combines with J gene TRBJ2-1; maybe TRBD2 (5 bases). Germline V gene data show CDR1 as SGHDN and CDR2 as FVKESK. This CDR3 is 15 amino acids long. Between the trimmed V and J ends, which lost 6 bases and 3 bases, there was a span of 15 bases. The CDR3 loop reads CASSAVGGSYNEQFL. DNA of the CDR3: TGTGCCAGCAGTGCGGTAGGAGGAAGCTACAATGAGCAGTTCCTC.

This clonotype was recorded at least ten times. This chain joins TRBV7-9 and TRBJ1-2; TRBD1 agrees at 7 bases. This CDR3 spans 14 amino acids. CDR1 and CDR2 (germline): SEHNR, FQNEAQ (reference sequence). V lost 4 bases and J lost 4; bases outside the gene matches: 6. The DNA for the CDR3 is TGTGCCAGCAGCTCCGGGACAGACCCCTATGGCTACACCTTC. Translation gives CASSSGTDPYGYTF.

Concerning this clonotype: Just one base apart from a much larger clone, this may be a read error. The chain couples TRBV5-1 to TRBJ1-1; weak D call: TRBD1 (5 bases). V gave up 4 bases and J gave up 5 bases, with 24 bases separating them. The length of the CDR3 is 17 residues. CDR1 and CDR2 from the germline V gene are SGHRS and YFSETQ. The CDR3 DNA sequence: TGCGCCAGCAGCCCGAGGGTCCAGTGGGACTTAGGTACTGAAGCTTTCTTT. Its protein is CASSPRVQWDLGTEAFF.

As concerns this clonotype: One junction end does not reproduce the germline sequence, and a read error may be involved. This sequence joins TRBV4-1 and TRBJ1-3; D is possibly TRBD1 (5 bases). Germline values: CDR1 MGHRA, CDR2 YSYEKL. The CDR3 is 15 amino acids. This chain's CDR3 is CASNQEPDTVRPIYF. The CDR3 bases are TGCGCCAGCAACCAAGAACCGGACACGGTTCGGCCCATATATTTT.

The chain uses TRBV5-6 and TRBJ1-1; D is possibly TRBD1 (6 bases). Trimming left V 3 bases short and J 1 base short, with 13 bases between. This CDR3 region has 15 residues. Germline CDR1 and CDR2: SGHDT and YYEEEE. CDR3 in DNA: TGTGCCAGCAGCTCCATAGACAGGTGGAACACTGAAGCTTTCTTT. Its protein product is CASSSIDRWNTEAFF. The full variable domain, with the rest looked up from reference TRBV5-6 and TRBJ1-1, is DAGVTQSPTHLIKTRGQQVTLRCSPKSGHDTVSWYQQALGQGPQFIFQYYEEEERQRGNFPDRFSGHQFPNYSSELNVNALLLGDSALYLCASSSIDRWNTEAFFGQGTRLTVV.

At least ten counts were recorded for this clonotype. This chain's CDR3 is CASSLAGAQETQYF. The CDR3 DNA reads TGCGCCAGCAGCTTGGCAGGGGCCCAAGAGACCCAGTACTTC. The V gene is TRBV5-1, the J gene TRBJ2-5; D is perhaps TRBD1 (6 bases). Trimming cost V 0 bases and J 1 base, with 7 bases left between them. The germline gives CDR1 SGHRS, CDR2 YFSETQ. CDR3 size: 14 residues.

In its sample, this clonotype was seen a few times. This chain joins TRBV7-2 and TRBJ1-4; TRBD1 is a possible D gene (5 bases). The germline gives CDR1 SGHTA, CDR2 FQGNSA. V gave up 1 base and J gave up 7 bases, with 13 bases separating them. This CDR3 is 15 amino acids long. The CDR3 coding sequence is TGTGCCAGCAGCTTAGAGCCAGGGTCGATTGAAAAACTGTTTTTT. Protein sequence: CASSLEPGSIEKLFF.

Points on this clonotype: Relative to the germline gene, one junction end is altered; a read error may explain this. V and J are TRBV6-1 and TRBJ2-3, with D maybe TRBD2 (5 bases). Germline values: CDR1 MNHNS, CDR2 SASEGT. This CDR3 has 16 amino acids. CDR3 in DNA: TGTGCCGGCAGTGAAAGGCGAGGACTTCGCACAGATACACAGTATTTT. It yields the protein CAGSERRGLRTDTQYF.

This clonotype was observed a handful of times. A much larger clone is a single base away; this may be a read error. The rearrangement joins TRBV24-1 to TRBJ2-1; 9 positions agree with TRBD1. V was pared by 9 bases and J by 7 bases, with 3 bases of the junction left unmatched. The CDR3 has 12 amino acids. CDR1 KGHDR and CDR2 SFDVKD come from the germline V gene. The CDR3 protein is CATWGTGNEQFF. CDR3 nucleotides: TGTGCCACCTGGGGGACAGGGAATGAGCAGTTCTTC.

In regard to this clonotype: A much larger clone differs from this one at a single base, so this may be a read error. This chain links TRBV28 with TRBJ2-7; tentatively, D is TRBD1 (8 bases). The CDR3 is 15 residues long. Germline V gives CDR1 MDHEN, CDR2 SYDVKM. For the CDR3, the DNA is TGTGCCAGCGGTTTGGGGGGGACAGGCACTTACGAGCAGTACTTC. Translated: CASGLGGTGTYEQYF.

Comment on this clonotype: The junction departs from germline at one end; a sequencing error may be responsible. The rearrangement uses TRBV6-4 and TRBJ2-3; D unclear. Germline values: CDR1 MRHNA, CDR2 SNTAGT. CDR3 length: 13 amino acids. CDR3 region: CVSSATNGDTQYF. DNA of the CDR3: TGTGTCAGCAGCGCAACAAATGGAGATACGCAGTATTTT.

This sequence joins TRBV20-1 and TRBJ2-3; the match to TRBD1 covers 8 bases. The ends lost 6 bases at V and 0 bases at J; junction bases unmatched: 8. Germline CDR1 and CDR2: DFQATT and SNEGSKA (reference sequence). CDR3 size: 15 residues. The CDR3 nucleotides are TGCAGTGCCCTTAAGACAGGGGCTAGCACAGATACGCAGTATTTT. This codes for CSALKTGASTDTQYF.

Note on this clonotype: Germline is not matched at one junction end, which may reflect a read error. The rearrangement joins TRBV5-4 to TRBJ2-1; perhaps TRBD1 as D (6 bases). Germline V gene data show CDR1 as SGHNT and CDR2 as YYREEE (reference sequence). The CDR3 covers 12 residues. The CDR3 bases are TGTGCCAGCAGCTTTGGGGACAATGAGCAGTTGTTC. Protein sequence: CASSFGDNEQLF.

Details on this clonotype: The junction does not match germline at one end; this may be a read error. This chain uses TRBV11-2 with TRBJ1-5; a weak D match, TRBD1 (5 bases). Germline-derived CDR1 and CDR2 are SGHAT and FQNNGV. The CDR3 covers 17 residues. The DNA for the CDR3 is TGTGCCAGTAGCTTAGTAGGGGTAACATGGAGCAATCAGGCCCAGCATTTT. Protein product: CASSLVGVTWSNQAQHF.

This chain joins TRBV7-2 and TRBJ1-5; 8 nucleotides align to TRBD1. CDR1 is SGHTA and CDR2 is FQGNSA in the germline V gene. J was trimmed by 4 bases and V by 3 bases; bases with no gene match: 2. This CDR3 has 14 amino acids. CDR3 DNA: TGTGCCAGCAGCTTGACAGGGGAAAATCAGCCCCAGCATTTT. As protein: CASSLTGENQPQHF.

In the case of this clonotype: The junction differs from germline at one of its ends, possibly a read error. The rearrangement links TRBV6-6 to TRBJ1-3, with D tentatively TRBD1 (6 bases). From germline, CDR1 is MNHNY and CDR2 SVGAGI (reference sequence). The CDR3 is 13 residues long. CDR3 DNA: TGTGCTAGCAGTTTACAGGGAGGGAACACCATATATTTT. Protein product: CASSLQGGNTIYF.

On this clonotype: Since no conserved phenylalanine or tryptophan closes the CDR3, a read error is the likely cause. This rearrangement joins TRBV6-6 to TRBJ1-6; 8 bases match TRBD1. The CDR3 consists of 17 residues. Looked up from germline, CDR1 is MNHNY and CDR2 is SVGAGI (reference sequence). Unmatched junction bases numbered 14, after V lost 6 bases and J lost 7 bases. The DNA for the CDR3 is TGTGCCAGCAGGTCCGGGACAGGCGCCCGGGGAAATTCACCCCTCCACTAT. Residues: CASRSGTGARGNSPLHY.

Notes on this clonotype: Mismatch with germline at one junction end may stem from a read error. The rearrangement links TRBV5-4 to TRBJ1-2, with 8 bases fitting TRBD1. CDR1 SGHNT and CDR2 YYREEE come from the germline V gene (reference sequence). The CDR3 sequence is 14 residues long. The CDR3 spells CASSGKQGDYGYTF. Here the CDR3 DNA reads TGTGCCTCCAGTGGCAAACAGGGGGACTATGGCTATACCTTC. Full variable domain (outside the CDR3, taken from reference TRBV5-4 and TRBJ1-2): ETGVTQSPTHLIKTRGQQVTLRCSSQSGHNTVSWYQQALGQGPQFIFQYYREEENGRGNFPPRFSGLQFPNYSSELNVNALELDDSALYLCASSGKQGDYGYTFGSGTRLTVV.

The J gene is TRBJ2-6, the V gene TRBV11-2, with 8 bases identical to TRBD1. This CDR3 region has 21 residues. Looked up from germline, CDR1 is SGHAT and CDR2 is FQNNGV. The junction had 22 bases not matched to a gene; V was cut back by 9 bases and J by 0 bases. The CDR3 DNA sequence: TGTGCCAGTGGCATGGGGGAAGACAGGGGCATTTCCCTCTCTGGGGCCAACGTCCTGACTTTC. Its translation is CASGMGEDRGISLSGANVLTF.

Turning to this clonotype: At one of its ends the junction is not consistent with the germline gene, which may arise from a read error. DNA of the CDR3: TGTGCCAGTAGCTTTGGCGGGCCACTTGACAATGAGCAGTTCTTC. Protein product: CASSFGGPLDNEQFF. The genes are TRBV11-2 and TRBJ2-1; possibly TRBD2 for D (5 bases). The V gene's germline CDR1 is SGHAT and CDR2 FQNNGV. The CDR3 spans 15 residues.

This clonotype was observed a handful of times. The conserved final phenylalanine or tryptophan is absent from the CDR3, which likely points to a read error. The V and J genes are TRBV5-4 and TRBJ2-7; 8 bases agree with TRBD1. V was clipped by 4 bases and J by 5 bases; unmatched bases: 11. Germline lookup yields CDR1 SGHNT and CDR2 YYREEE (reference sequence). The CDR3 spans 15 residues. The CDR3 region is CASSPTRTGINEQYL. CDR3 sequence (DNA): TGTGCCAGCAGCCCAACTAGGACAGGGATCAACGAGCAGTACTTA.

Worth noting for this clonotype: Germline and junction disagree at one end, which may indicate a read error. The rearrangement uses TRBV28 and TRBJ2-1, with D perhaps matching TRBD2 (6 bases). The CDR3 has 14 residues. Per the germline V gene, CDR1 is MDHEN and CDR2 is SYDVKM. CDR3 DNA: TGTGCCAGCAGTCGGGACTTGGCCTACGATGAGCAGTCCTTC. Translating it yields CASSRDLAYDEQSF.

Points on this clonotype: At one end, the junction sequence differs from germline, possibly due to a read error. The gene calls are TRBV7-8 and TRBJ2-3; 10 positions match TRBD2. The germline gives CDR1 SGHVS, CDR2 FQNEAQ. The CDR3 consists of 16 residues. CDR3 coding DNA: TGTGCCAGCAGCTACGGACTAGCGGACGACACAGACACGCGGTATTTT. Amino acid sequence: CASSYGLADDTDTRYF.

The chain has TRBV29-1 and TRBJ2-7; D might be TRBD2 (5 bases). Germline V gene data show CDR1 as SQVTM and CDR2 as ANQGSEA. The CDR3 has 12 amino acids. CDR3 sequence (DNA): TGCAGTGATGATGCTGGCCGGGGAGAGCAGTACTTC. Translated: CSDDAGRGEQYF.

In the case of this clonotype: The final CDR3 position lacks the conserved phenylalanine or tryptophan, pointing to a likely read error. The chain's CDR3 is CASSDRPRTSGNEQFL. The CDR3 bases are TGTGCCAGCAGTGACCGCCCCAGGACTAGTGGCAATGAGCAGTTCCTC. The chain employs TRBV6-1 and TRBJ2-1, with 7 bases identical to TRBD2. This CDR3 region has 16 residues. Germline CDR1 MNHNS, CDR2 SASEGT. J was trimmed by 6 bases and V by 3 bases; bases with no gene match: 11.

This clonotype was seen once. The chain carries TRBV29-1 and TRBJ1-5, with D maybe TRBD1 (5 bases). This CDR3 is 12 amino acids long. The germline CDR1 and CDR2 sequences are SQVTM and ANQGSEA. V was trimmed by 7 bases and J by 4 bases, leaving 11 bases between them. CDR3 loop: CSAGHGNQPQHF. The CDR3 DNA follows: TGCAGCGCCGGACATGGGAATCAGCCCCAGCATTTT.